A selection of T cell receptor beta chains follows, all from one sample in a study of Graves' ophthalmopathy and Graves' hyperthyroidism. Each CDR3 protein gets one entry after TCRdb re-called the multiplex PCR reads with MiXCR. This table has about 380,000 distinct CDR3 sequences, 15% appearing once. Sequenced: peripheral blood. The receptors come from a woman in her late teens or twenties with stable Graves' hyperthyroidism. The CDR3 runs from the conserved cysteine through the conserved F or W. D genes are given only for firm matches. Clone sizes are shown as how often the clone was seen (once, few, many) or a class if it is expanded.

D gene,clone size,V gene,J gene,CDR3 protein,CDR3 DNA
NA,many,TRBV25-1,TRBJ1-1,CASSDSGPNTEAFF,TGTGCCAGCAGTGATAGTGGTCCTAACACTGAAGCTTTCTTT
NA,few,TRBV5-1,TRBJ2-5,CASSFGTLQETQYF,TGCGCCAGCAGCTTCGGGACTCTACAAGAGACCCAGTACTTC
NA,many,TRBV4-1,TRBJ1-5,CASSHRNNNQPQHF,TGCGCCAGCAGCCATAGAAACAACAATCAGCCCCAGCATTTT
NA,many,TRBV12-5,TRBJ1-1,CASGLEASRGNTEAFF,TGTGCTAGTGGTTTGGAAGCATCCAGGGGGAACACTGAAGCTTTCTTT
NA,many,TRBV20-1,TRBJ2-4,CSARGGPQNIQYF,TGCAGTGCTAGGGGGGGGCCTCAAAACATTCAGTACTTC
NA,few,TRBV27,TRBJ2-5,CASRRGMGETQYF,TGTGCCAGCAGACGGGGGATGGGAGAGACCCAGTACTTC
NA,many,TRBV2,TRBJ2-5,CASSEPKTQYF,TGTGCCAGCAGTGAACCGAAGACCCAGTACTTC
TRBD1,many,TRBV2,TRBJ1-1,CASTQGARTEAFF,TGTGCCAGCACCCAGGGGGCTCGGACTGAAGCTTTCTTT
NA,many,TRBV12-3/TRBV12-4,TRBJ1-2,CASSSPITGRYGYTF,TGTGCCAGCAGTTCACCCATCACAGGGCGGTATGGCTACACCTTC
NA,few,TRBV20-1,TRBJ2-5,CSARDGGAPQETQYF,TGCAGTGCTAGAGATGGGGGGGCGCCCCAAGAGACCCAGTACTTC
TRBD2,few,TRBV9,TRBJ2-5,CASSSRGGPQETQYF,TGTGCCAGCAGCTCTCGGGGGGGCCCCCAAGAGACCCAGTACTTC
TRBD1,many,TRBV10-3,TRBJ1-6,CAIRQGALANSPLHF,TGTGCCATCAGACAGGGGGCGCTTGCAAATTCACCCCTCCACTTT
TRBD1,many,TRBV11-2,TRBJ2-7,CASSSRDRGPEQYF,TGTGCCAGCAGCTCCCGGGACAGGGGCCCCGAGCAGTACTTC
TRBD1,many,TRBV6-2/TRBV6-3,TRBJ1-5,CASRQGGTGRQPQHF,TGTGCCAGCAGACAAGGAGGGACAGGGAGACAGCCCCAGCATTTT
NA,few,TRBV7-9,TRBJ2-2,CASSSPGITGELFF,TGTGCCAGCAGCAGCCCAGGGATAACCGGGGAGCTGTTTTTT
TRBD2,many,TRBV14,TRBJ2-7,CASSPGLAGDAYEQYF,TGTGCCAGCAGCCCGGGACTAGCGGGGGACGCCTACGAGCAGTACTTC